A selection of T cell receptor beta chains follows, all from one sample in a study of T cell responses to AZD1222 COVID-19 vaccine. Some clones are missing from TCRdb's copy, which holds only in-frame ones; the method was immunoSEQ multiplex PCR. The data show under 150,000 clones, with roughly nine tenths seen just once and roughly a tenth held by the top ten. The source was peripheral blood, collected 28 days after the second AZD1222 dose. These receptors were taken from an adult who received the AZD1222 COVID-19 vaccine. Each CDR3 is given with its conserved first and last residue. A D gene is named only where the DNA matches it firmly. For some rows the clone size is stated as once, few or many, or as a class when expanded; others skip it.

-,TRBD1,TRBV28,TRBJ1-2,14,TGTGCCAGTTTTGGGACAGGGGATAACTATGGCTACACCTTC,CASFGTGDNYGYTF
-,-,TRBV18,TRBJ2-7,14,TGTGCCAGCTCACCGACAGCATCTCCCTACGAGCAGTACTTC,CASSPTASPYEQYF
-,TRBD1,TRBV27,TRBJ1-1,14,TGTGCCAGCAGTCAGGGACAGGGGTTTACTGAAGCTTTCTTT,CASSQGQGFTEAFF
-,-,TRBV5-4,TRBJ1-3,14,TGTGCCAGCAGCACTAGGACACCCGGAAACACCATATATTTT,CASSTRTPGNTIYF
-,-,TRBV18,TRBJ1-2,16,TGTGCCAGCTCACCGATGGACGGACAAGCTAACTATGGCTACACCTTC,CASSPMDGQANYGYTF
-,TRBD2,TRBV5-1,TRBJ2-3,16,TGCGCCAGCAGCCTGTCGGCGGGAGGAATCCCAGATACGCAGTATTTT,CASSLSAGGIPDTQYF
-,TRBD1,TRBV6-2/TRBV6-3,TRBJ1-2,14,TGTGCCAGCAGTTACTCCGACAGGGTCTATGGCTACACCTTC,CASSYSDRVYGYTF
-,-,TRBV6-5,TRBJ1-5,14,TGTGCCAGCAGGCCAGACAGGAGCAATCAGCCCCAGCATTTT,CASRPDRSNQPQHF
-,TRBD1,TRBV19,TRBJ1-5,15,TGTGCCAGTAGTATCTTATCAGGGGGTGCTCAGCCCCAGCATTTT,CASSILSGGAQPQHF
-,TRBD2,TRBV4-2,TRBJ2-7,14,TGTGCCAGCAGCCAAGGACTAGCGTCCTACGAGCAGTACTTC,CASSQGLASYEQYF
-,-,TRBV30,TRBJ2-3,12,TGTGCCTGGGCGGGATTTGAGGATACGCAGTATTTT,CAWAGFEDTQYF
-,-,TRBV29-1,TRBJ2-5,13,TGCAGCGTTGATCAAAAGGGTATAGAGACCCAGTACTTC,CSVDQKGIETQYF
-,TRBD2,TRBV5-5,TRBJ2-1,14,TGTGCCAGCAGCTTGTTACTAGCGGGCGGGGAGCAGTTCTTC,CASSLLLAGGEQFF
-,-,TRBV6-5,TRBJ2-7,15,TGTGCCAGCAGTTACTCTGGCGGGGAGGCCTACGAGCAGTACTTC,CASSYSGGEAYEQYF
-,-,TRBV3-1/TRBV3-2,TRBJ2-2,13,TGTGCCAGCAGGCCCCAAAACACCGGGGAGCTGTTTTTT,CASRPQNTGELFF
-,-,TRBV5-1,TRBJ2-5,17,TGCGCCAGCAGCCCCTGGCAGGGCCGACCTGGACAAGAGACCCAGTACTTC,CASSPWQGRPGQETQYF
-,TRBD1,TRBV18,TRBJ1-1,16,TGTGCCAGCTCACCGCAGGGGGCTAGTGGGAACACTGAAGCTTTCTTT,CASSPQGASGNTEAFF
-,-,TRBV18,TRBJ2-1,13,TGTGCCAGCTTAGCGGGACAGAACAATGAGCAGTTCTTC,CASLAGQNNEQFF
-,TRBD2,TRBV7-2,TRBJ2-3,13,TGTGCCAGCAGCTATGGGGGACTAGCAGCGCAGTATTTT,CASSYGGLAAQYF
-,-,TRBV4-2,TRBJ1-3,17,TGTGCCAGCAGCCAAGACCCAGGGCCCAACTCTGGAAACACCATATATTTT,CASSQDPGPNSGNTIYF
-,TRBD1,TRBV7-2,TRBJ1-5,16,TGTGCCAGCAGCTTAGTGGGACAGCGAAGCAATCAGCCCCAGCATTTT,CASSLVGQRSNQPQHF
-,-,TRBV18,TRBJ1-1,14,TGTGCCAGCTCACCGCAGGGACCGATAGGTGAAGCTTTCTTT,CASSPQGPIGEAFF
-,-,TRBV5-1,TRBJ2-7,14,TGCGCCAGCAGCTCTCAGGGGGGGATATACGAGCAGTACTTC,CASSSQGGIYEQYF
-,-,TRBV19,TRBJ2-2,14,TGTGCCAGTAGTATTCGGACGAACACCGGGGAGCTGTTTTTT,CASSIRTNTGELFF
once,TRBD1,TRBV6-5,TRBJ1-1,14,TGTGCCAGCAGTTGGACAGGGAAGGAGACTGAAGCTTTCTTT,CASSWTGKETEAFF
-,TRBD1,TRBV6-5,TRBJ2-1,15,TGTGCCAGCAGTACCACCGGGACAGGGAACAATGAGCAGTTCTTC,CASSTTGTGNNEQFF
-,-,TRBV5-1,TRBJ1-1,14,TGCGCCAGCAGCTTGGAAAGTCCCCCAACTAGAGCTTTCTTT,CASSLESPPTRAFF
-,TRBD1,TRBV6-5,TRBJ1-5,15,TGTGCCAGCAGTCCCGATCAGGGGGCCCGTCAGCCCCAGCATTTT,CASSPDQGARQPQHF
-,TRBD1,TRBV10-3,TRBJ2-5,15,TGTGCCATCAGTGAGTCGACAGGGGCGGAAGAGACCCAGTACTTC,CAISESTGAEETQYF
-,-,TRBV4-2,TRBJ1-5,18,TGTGCCAGCAGCCAACAAGGCCCTCCCCTCTATAGCAATCAGCCCCAGCATTTT,CASSQQGPPLYSNQPQHF
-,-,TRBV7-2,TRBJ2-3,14,TGTGCCAGCAGCCCTCGGACCCTGACAGATACGCAGTATTTT,CASSPRTLTDTQYF
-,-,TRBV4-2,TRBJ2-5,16,TGTGCCAGCAGCCAAGACAGGGGTCCCATAAAAGAGACCCAGTACTTC,CASSQDRGPIKETQYF
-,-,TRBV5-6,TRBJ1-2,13,TGTGCCAGCAGCTTGTATGGGACGGATGGCTACACCTTC,CASSLYGTDGYTF
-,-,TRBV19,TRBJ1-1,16,TGTGCCAGTAGTCCTTCGTACCCGGGCACGAACACTGAAGCTTTCTTT,CASSPSYPGTNTEAFF